Below, 32 T cell receptor beta chains from the same sample are listed, as sequenced in a study of blood T cell repertoires in COVID-19. Generated by immunoSEQ multiplex PCR, the TCRdb table keeps only in-frame clones and is missing some. This table holds 110,000 or so clones, approximately 85% found once. Sequencing input: peripheral blood. These receptors were collected from a woman aged 55-69 years with COVID-19, enrolled during active disease.

The chain carries TRBV2 and TRBJ1-1; 7 bases are a match to TRBD1. There are 14 residues in the CDR3. V lost 9 bases and J lost 1; bases outside the gene matches: 8. Germline CDR1 and CDR2: SNHLY and FYNNEI. Written as DNA, the CDR3 is TGTGCCAGGACCGAGGGACAGTCGAACACTGAAGCTTTCTTT. Protein product: CARTEGQSNTEAFF. The full variable domain, in which reference TRBV2 and TRBJ1-1 provide the parts outside the CDR3, is EPEVTQTPSHQVTQMGQEVILRCVPISNHLYFYWYRQILGQKVEFLVSFYNNEISEKSEIFDDQFSVERPDGSNFTLKIRSTKLEDSAMYFCARTEGQSNTEAFFGQGTRLTVV.

Note on this clone: The identical CDR3 is also encoded by other nucleotide sequences in the sample. This chain links TRBV11-2 with TRBJ1-2, with TRBD1 matching over 8 bases. The germline CDR1 and CDR2 sequences are SGHAT and FQNNGV. V shed 5 bases, J shed 4 bases, and the junction held 6 bases outside the gene matches. There are 14 residues in the CDR3. CDR3 in DNA: TGTGCCAGCAGCCCCCGGACAGGGAGCTATGGCTACACCTTC. This encodes CASSPRTGSYGYTF.

This chain connects TRBV7-8 to TRBJ1-5; TRBD1 agrees at 7 bases. Germline CDR1 and CDR2: SGHVS and FQNEAQ. This CDR3 has 15 amino acids. V gave up 5 bases and J gave up 4 bases; unmatched junction bases: 8. CDR3 sequence: CASSIFRDRNQPQHF. CDR3 DNA sequence: TGTGCCAGCAGCATCTTCCGGGACAGAAATCAGCCCCAGCATTTT. Full variable domain (missing parts from reference TRBV7-8 and TRBJ1-5): GAGVSQSPRYKVAKRGQDVALRCDPISGHVSLFWYQQALGQGPEFLTYFQNEAQLDKSGLPSDRFFAERPEGSVSTLKIQRTQQEDSAVYLCASSIFRDRNQPQHFGDGTRLSIL.

This chain links TRBV7-9 with TRBJ2-5; 10 bases align to TRBD2. V was clipped by 5 bases and J by 3 bases; unmatched bases: 12. Germline V gives CDR1 SEHNR, CDR2 FQNEAQ (reference sequence). The CDR3 has 17 amino acids. CDR3 protein: CASSPGSGGVFKETQYF. The CDR3, as DNA: TGTGCCAGCAGCCCGGGGAGCGGGGGGGTGTTTAAAGAGACCCAGTACTTC.

The chain employs TRBV5-6 and TRBJ2-7; 7 positions agree with TRBD1. Per the germline V gene, CDR1 is SGHDT and CDR2 is YYEEEE. V dropped 0 bases and J dropped 3; count of bases not matched to a gene: 3. The CDR3 has 14 residues. This CDR3 reads CASSLGQGSYEQYF. Here the CDR3 DNA reads TGTGCCAGCAGCTTGGGACAGGGTAGCTACGAGCAGTACTTC. Combining the CDR3 with reference TRBV5-6 and TRBJ2-7 gives the whole variable domain DAGVTQSPTHLIKTRGQQVTLRCSPKSGHDTVSWYQQALGQGPQFIFQYYEEEERQRGNFPDRFSGHQFPNYSSELNVNALLLGDSALYLCASSLGQGSYEQYFGPGTRLTVT.

This clone appeared a few times. The junction shows a germline mismatch at one end, possibly a read error. This chain uses TRBV7-7 with TRBJ2-2, with D possibly TRBD1 on 6 matching bases. Germline V gives CDR1 SSHAT, CDR2 FNYEAQ (reference sequence). This CDR3 region has 17 residues. The CDR3 is CASSLDITGQNTGELFF. Written as DNA, the CDR3 is TGTGCTAGCAGCTTAGATATCACAGGGCAAAACACCGGGGAGCTGTTTTTT.

This clone was counted once. The chain uses TRBV7-2 and TRBJ1-1, with 11 bases lining up with TRBD1. From germline, CDR1 is SGHTA and CDR2 FQGNSA. CDR3 size: 15 residues. Trimming cost V 5 bases and J 8 bases; bases outside gene matches: 10. The CDR3 nucleotides read TGTGCCAGCAGCACCGGACAGGGGGCAATGTCCGAAGCTTTCTTT. Protein: CASSTGQGAMSEAFF. The complete variable domain, with remaining parts taken from reference TRBV7-2 and TRBJ1-1, reads GAGVSQSPSNKVTEKGKDVELRCDPISGHTALYWYRQSLGQGLEFLIYFQGNSAPDKSGLPSDRFSAERTGGSVSTLTIQRTQQEDSAVYLCASSTGQGAMSEAFFGQGTRLTVV.

The genes are TRBV10-3 and TRBJ2-7; 10 bases fit TRBD1. The germline V gene encodes CDR1 ENHRY and CDR2 SYGVKD. With 3 bases clipped from V and 3 bases from J, the junction kept 5 bases outside the gene matches. The CDR3 totals 15 residues. CDR3 in DNA: TGTGCCATCAGTGATACCGGGACAGGGGTCTACGAGCAGTACTTC. It codes for CAISDTGTGVYEQYF.

The chain carries TRBV7-9 and TRBJ2-7; 10 bases are shared with TRBD2. The CDR3 consists of 17 residues. Germline trimming cut 3 bases from V and 0 bases from J; bases unmatched to any gene: 8. Germline V gives CDR1 SEHNR, CDR2 FQNEAQ (reference sequence). The CDR3: CASSFSGGTGSSYEQYF. The DNA of the CDR3 is TGTGCCAGCAGCTTTAGCGGGGGGACGGGGAGCTCCTACGAGCAGTACTTC.

This chain links TRBV5-4 with TRBJ2-2; 10 positions match TRBD2. Germline V gene lookup returns CDR1 SGHNT and CDR2 YYREEE (reference sequence). The trim removed 2 bases at V and 3 bases at J, leaving 4 bases unmatched. This CDR3 spans 16 amino acids. The CDR3 nucleotides are TGTGCCAGCAGCTTAATAGCGGGGGGTGACACCGGGGAGCTGTTTTTT. Its translation: CASSLIAGGDTGELFF.

The rearrangement joins TRBV12-5 to TRBJ1-2; the match to TRBD1 covers 7 bases. Germline V gene data show CDR1 as LGHNT and CDR2 as FRNRAP. The length of the CDR3 is 13 residues. V gave up 6 bases and J gave up 3 bases; unmatched junction bases: 4. The CDR3 loop is CASGQGQYYGYTF. The CDR3 DNA follows: TGTGCTAGTGGCCAGGGACAGTACTATGGCTACACCTTC.

The chain recombines TRBV30 with TRBJ1-6; TRBD1 matches at 8 bases. Germline loops: CDR1 GTSNPN, CDR2 SVGIG (reference sequence). After removal of 5 bases from V and 6 bases from J, the junction contained 3 bases not matched to a gene. The CDR3 has 13 residues. The CDR3 region has the DNA TGTGCCTGGGGACAGGGTCTTAATTCACCCCTCCACTTT. Translated, it gives CAWGQGLNSPLHF.

J is TRBJ2-1 and V is TRBV19, with TRBD2 identical over 8 bases. The germline gives CDR1 LNHDA, CDR2 SQIVND (reference sequence). This CDR3 has 16 amino acids. Trimming removed 3 bases from V and 2 bases from J; junction bases left unmatched: 6. The CDR3 coding sequence is TGTGCCAGTAGTATGTTAGCGGGGACCCCCTACAATGAGCAGTTCTTC. Encoded protein: CASSMLAGTPYNEQFF.

The V gene is TRBV4-1, the J gene TRBJ1-6; D may be TRBD1 (5 bases). V dropped 0 bases and J dropped 5 bases, with 11 bases sitting between them. The CDR3 is 16 amino acids. The germline V gene has CDR1 MGHRA and CDR2 YSYEKL. CDR3 DNA sequence: TGCGCCAGCAGCCAAGAGTCTCAGGGAAATAATTCACCCCTCCACTTT. Protein sequence: CASSQESQGNNSPLHF.

The chain is built from TRBV9 and TRBJ1-2; D unresolved. The germline gives CDR1 SGDLS, CDR2 YYNGEE. The CDR3 length is 13 residues. Trimming removed 3 bases from V and 1 base from J, with 7 bases in between. Here the CDR3 DNA reads TGTGCCAGCAGCGACAGTTTTAACTATGGCTACACCTTC. This translates into CASSDSFNYGYTF.

This rearrangement joins TRBV10-2 to TRBJ2-2; no firm D call. The CDR3 loop spans 14 amino acids. Germline lookup yields CDR1 WSHSY and CDR2 SAAADI. With 6 bases removed from V and 4 bases from J, the gap between germline ends came to 12 bases. The CDR3 sequence: CASRTSSVTGELFF. The CDR3 nucleotides read TGCGCCAGCAGGACCTCCAGCGTCACCGGGGAGCTGTTTTTT.

The V gene is TRBV13, the J gene TRBJ2-3; TRBD1 might be the D (6 bases). The CDR3 is 17 amino acids. CDR1 is PRHDT, CDR2 FYEKMQ, per germline (reference sequence). Deletions cut 5 bases from V and 0 bases from J, with 18 bases between. CDR3 residues: CASSQRGQTGSTDTQYF. Here the CDR3 DNA reads TGTGCCAGCAGCCAACGGGGACAAACCGGAAGCACAGATACGCAGTATTTT.

The chain combines TRBV7-9 with TRBJ2-5; 10 nucleotides line up with TRBD2. Trimming at V came to 4 bases and at J to 5 bases, leaving 13 bases not matched to a gene. This CDR3 has 17 residues. The germline V gene encodes CDR1 SEHNR and CDR2 FQNEAQ (reference sequence). Here the CDR3 DNA reads TGTGCCAGCAGCTCCCTTCTAGCGGGGGAGCCCCGGGAGACCCAGTACTTC. This codes for CASSSLLAGEPRETQYF.

This chain uses TRBV10-1 with TRBJ1-1; D possibly corresponds to TRBD1 (5 bases). CDR1 and CDR2 (germline): WNHNN, SYGVQD (reference sequence). There are 20 residues in the CDR3. The V and J ends lost 0 bases and 0 bases respectively, with 23 bases between them. This CDR3 is CASSESGPSVQSSMNTEAFF. CDR3 nucleotide sequence: TGCGCCAGCAGTGAGTCGGGGCCCTCTGTACAGAGTTCTATGAACACTGAAGCTTTCTTT.

In its sample, this clone was seen a few times. The DNA of the CDR3 is TGTGCCAGTAGTATAGGACAGGGTTGGGCAGAGACCCAGTACTTC. This codes for CASSIGQGWAETQYF. The gene calls are TRBV19 and TRBJ2-5; 7 bases fit TRBD1. CDR3 length: 15 residues. J lost 4 bases, V lost 1 base, and 6 bases had no gene match. The germline CDR1 and CDR2 sequences are LNHDA and SQIVND (reference sequence).

V is TRBV4-2 and J is TRBJ1-1; 8 nucleotides align to TRBD1. Trimming removed 3 bases from V and 4 bases from J; junction bases left unmatched: 10. Per germline, CDR1 LGHNA and CDR2 YNFKEQ. This CDR3 region has 16 residues. CDR3 region: CASSHRGAQGGTEAFF. The DNA of the CDR3 is TGTGCCAGCAGCCATCGGGGGGCACAGGGGGGCACTGAAGCTTTCTTT.

This chain uses TRBV6-4 with TRBJ1-1; D gene uncertain. V was pared by 6 bases and J by 1 base, with 9 bases between. The CDR3 sequence is 13 residues long. Germline V gene sequence: CDR1 MRHNA, CDR2 SNTAGT. This CDR3 reads CASSLEGNTEAFF. CDR3 nucleotide sequence: TGTGCCAGCAGCTTAGAGGGGAACACTGAAGCTTTCTTT.

This sequence joins TRBV7-6 and TRBJ2-5; 8 nucleotides line up with TRBD1. This CDR3 spans 17 amino acids. Germline V gene lookup returns CDR1 SGHVS and CDR2 FNYEAQ. The V and J ends lost 1 base and 2 bases, in that order; junction bases with no gene match: 9. The DNA of the CDR3 is TGTGCCAGCAGCTTAGGCCCCCCCAGGGGGCAACAAGAGACCCAGTACTTC. It yields the protein CASSLGPPRGQQETQYF.

The chain combines TRBV7-6 with TRBJ1-1; D perhaps matches TRBD1 (6 bases). The CDR3 extends over 15 amino acids. Germline values: CDR1 SGHVS, CDR2 FNYEAQ. Deletions cut 1 base from V and 5 bases from J, with 14 bases between. CDR3 DNA: TGTGCCAGCAGCTTAGTCAGGGGAGTCAGGACTGAAGCTTTCTTT. Translating gives CASSLVRGVRTEAFF.

V and J are TRBV4-1 and TRBJ2-7; 7 bases agree with TRBD1. In germline, CDR1 is MGHRA, CDR2 YSYEKL. The CDR3 has 17 residues. The trim removed 0 bases at V and 6 bases at J, leaving 14 bases unmatched. The CDR3 region is CASSQDPLGQVLGEQYF. The CDR3 nucleotides read TGCGCCAGCAGCCAAGATCCCCTAGGACAGGTTCTCGGCGAGCAGTACTTC.

This chain uses TRBV9 with TRBJ2-5, with D perhaps matching TRBD1 (8 bases). This CDR3 comprises 14 residues. The V end was cut by 4 bases, the J end by 4 bases, with 14 bases between. Germline V gives CDR1 SGDLS, CDR2 YYNGEE. CDR3 sequence (DNA): TGTGCCAGCAGCCAACAGGGGGAGGGAGAGACCCAGTACTTC. Amino acid sequence: CASSQQGEGETQYF.

CDR3 coding DNA: TGCGCCAGCAGCTGGGGAGAGGAGGGTTACGAGCAGTACTTC. This codes for CASSWGEEGYEQYF. The chain carries TRBV5-1 and TRBJ2-7, with a tentative D call TRBD2 (6 bases). The CDR3 length is 14 residues. Germline V gene data show CDR1 as SGHRS and CDR2 as YFSETQ. V was shortened by 3 bases and J by 4 bases, with 14 bases between the two germline ends.

The chain uses TRBV27 and TRBJ1-1, with a weak D call TRBD1 (5 bases). V lost 6 bases to trimming and J lost 5 bases, with 16 bases between them. CDR1 and CDR2 (germline): MNHEY, SMNVEV (reference sequence). The CDR3 is 14 amino acids. As DNA, the CDR3 is TGTGCCAGCAGCCTGTCAGGGTTGCTAACTGAAGCTTTCTTT. This encodes CASSLSGLLTEAFF.

The CDR3 loop is CASSLRTLNYGYTF. CDR3 sequence (DNA): TGTGCCAGTAGTCTTCGGACACTGAACTATGGCTACACCTTC. The V call is TRBV19, the J call TRBJ1-2, with a weak D call TRBD1 (5 bases). CDR1 is LNHDA and CDR2 is SQIVND in the germline V gene (reference sequence). V was cut by 5 bases and J by 2 bases, with 12 bases left in between. This CDR3 spans 14 amino acids.

This chain joins TRBV12-3 or TRBV12-4 and TRBJ1-2; D possibly corresponds to TRBD1 (6 bases). Trimming shortened V by 6 bases and J by 2 bases, and 10 bases separated the two germline ends. CDR3 length equals 13 residues. The CDR3 reads CASSPGENYGYTF. The CDR3 nucleotides read TGTGCCAGCAGCCCAGGGGAGAACTATGGCTACACCTTC.

This CDR3 is CASSRTSGGAEETQYF. CDR3 in DNA: TGTGCCAGTAGTAGGACTAGCGGGGGGGCCGAAGAGACCCAGTACTTC. This chain connects TRBV19 to TRBJ2-5; 15 bases line up with TRBD2. The CDR3 is made up of 16 amino acids. Germline V gene lookup returns CDR1 LNHDA and CDR2 SQIVND (reference sequence). Losses at the gene ends were 4 bases for V and 3 bases for J; bases not matched to a gene: 3.

This clone was counted a few times. The rearrangement uses TRBV11-3 and TRBJ1-2; D might be TRBD1 (6 bases). CDR1 is SGHNT and CDR2 is YENEEA in the germline V gene. V lost 5 bases and J lost 7, with 23 bases in between. This CDR3 is built from 16 residues. CDR3 DNA: TGTGCCAGCAGCCTCGGGGGGGCGAGAGGTAGTGGTGGCTACACCTTC. Encoded protein: CASSLGGARGSGGYTF.